The next 32 T cell receptor beta chains were all read from a single sample in a study of OX40 agonist ivuxolimab in advanced cancers. The protocol was immunoSEQ multiplex PCR, while the TCRdb copy is restricted to in-frame clones and leaves out a portion. The sample contains more than 60,000 clones, roughly 84% of which appear only once. This specimen was CD4+ or CD8+ T cells sorted from blood, taken in a trial of the OX40 agonist ivuxolimab. All receptors come from an adult with an advanced solid tumor such as melanoma, head and neck, liver or kidney cancer.

This clone has only a few counts. CDR3 coding DNA: TGCGCCAGCAGTGAGAAGGGATGGCAGCCCCAGCATTTT. Translated, it gives CASSEKGWQPQHF. This chain uses TRBV10-2 with TRBJ1-5; no clear D. Germline CDR1 is WSHSY and CDR2 is SAAADI. CDR3 length: 13 amino acids. The V end lost 2 bases, the J end lost 7 bases, and 9 bases lay between the germline ends.

The chain joins TRBV5-8 to TRBJ2-5; 8 bases are a match to TRBD2. Germline V gene sequence: CDR1 SGHTS, CDR2 YDEGEE. J was trimmed by 5 bases and V by 0 bases; bases with no gene match: 12. The CDR3 extends over 17 amino acids. CDR3 protein: CASSLGLAGTLWETQYF. The CDR3 DNA is TGTGCCAGCAGCTTGGGCCTAGCGGGTACACTCTGGGAGACCCAGTACTTC.

V usage is TRBV5-1 and J usage is TRBJ2-1; possibly TRBD2 for D (6 bases). Germline V gene data show CDR1 as SGHRS and CDR2 as YFSETQ. Deletions cut 2 bases from V and 6 bases from J, with 18 bases between. The CDR3 sequence is 16 residues long. The CDR3 region is CASSFLAGSTANEQFF. As DNA, the CDR3 is TGCGCCAGCAGCTTCCTCGCCGGGAGCACCGCCAATGAGCAGTTCTTC.

This clone was counted once. The chain is built from TRBV9 and TRBJ2-7; a weak D match, TRBD1 (6 bases). V was trimmed by 4 bases and J by 3 bases, leaving 20 bases between them. The length of the CDR3 is 16 residues. Looked up from germline, CDR1 is SGDLS and CDR2 is YYNGEE. The CDR3 reads CASSPGAHRDVYEQYF. The CDR3 coding sequence is TGTGCCAGCAGCCCAGGAGCCCACAGGGACGTCTACGAGCAGTACTTC.

This clone came up a few times. The chain recombines TRBV10-1 with TRBJ1-2; D is uncertain. Germline CDR1 and CDR2: WNHNN and SYGVQD (reference sequence). This CDR3 is built from 13 residues. The V gene lost 2 bases and the J gene lost 2 bases, with 6 bases spanning the gap. CDR3 loop: CASSERTNYGYTF. DNA of the CDR3: TGCGCCAGCAGTGAGCGGACCAACTATGGCTACACCTTC.

J is TRBJ2-6 and V is TRBV7-9, with D perhaps TRBD2 (5 bases). CDR3 length: 16 residues. Deletions cut 0 bases from V and 0 bases from J, with 6 bases between. Per the germline V gene, CDR1 is SEHNR and CDR2 is FQNEAQ (reference sequence). The CDR3 DNA follows: TGTGCCAGCAGCTTAGCCGGGAACTCTGGGGCCAACGTCCTGACTTTC. Amino acid sequence: CASSLAGNSGANVLTF.

This rearrangement joins TRBV7-9 to TRBJ1-1; TRBD1 is a possible D gene (5 bases). The CDR3 consists of 14 residues. The germline gives CDR1 SEHNR, CDR2 FQNEAQ (reference sequence). Trimming shortened V by 5 bases and J by 1 base, and 11 bases separated the two germline ends. CDR3 sequence (DNA): TGTGCCAGCAGCCGGGGGAGACAGAACACTGAAGCTTTCTTT. The encoded protein is CASSRGRQNTEAFF.

The chain employs TRBV6-5 and TRBJ1-1; D is undetermined. V lost 2 bases to trimming and J lost 1 base, with 8 bases between them. The CDR3 runs 14 residues. Germline CDR1 and CDR2: MNHEY and SVGAGI. The CDR3 loop reads CASSYHLPNTEAFF. The CDR3 DNA reads TGTGCCAGCAGTTACCACTTACCGAACACTGAAGCTTTCTTT.

The chain recombines TRBV20-1 with TRBJ1-3; D not resolved. Trimming took off 6 bases at V and 8 bases at J, with 11 bases between the two ends. CDR1 and CDR2 from the germline V gene are DFQATT and SNEGSKA (reference sequence). The CDR3 extends over 11 amino acids. The DNA for the CDR3 is TGCAGTGCCCGTCCCACGGACACCATATATTTT. Amino acids: CSARPTDTIYF.

V is TRBV9 and J is TRBJ2-7; TRBD1 agrees at 9 bases. Germline V gene data show CDR1 as SGDLS and CDR2 as YYNGEE. The CDR3 covers 14 residues. V was pared by 3 bases and J by 6 bases, with 7 bases of the junction left unmatched. CDR3 sequence: CASSGPTGGVEQYF. As DNA, the CDR3 is TGTGCCAGCAGCGGCCCGACAGGGGGAGTCGAGCAGTACTTC.

This clone occurred a few times. The chain couples TRBV6-1 to TRBJ2-2; a weak D match, TRBD2 (5 bases). The CDR3 contains 11 residues. Germline assignment: CDR1 MNHNS and CDR2 SASEGT. Trimming took 3 bases from V and 15 from J, leaving 11 bases between them. CDR3 coding DNA: TGTGCCAGCAGTGATCAGAGGAGGATGTTTTTT. It translates to CASSDQRRMFF.

The rearrangement joins TRBV19 to TRBJ2-2; TRBD1 agrees at 9 bases. CDR3 length equals 14 residues. J lost 6 bases, V lost 9 bases, and 8 bases had no gene match. Germline CDR1 LNHDA, CDR2 SQIVND (reference sequence). CDR3 nucleotides: TGTGCCAGCCGGGGGACAGGGATCGCCGGGGAGCTGTTTTTT. Protein: CASRGTGIAGELFF.

This chain uses TRBV5-6 with TRBJ1-4; no firm D call. Looked up from germline, CDR1 is SGHDT and CDR2 is YYEEEE. The V end lost 0 bases, the J end lost 6 bases, and 6 bases lay between the germline ends. This CDR3 contains 13 residues. CDR3 sequence reads: CASSLERHEKLFF. Here the CDR3 DNA reads TGTGCCAGCAGCTTGGAGAGACATGAAAAACTGTTTTTT.

The sample holds a few counts of this clone. This chain joins TRBV21-1 and TRBJ1-2. TRBV21-1 is given as a pseudogene. The length of the CDR3 is 15 residues. This CDR3 reads CASSKVLWGGSGYTF. The CDR3, as DNA: TGTGCCAGCAGCAAGGTCCTGTGGGGGGGCTCTGGCTACACCTTC.

This chain connects TRBV7-2 to TRBJ2-7, with D maybe TRBD2 (6 bases). The V and J ends lost 5 bases and 6 bases respectively, with 14 bases between them. Germline CDR1 and CDR2: SGHTA and FQGNSA. The CDR3 consists of 13 residues. CDR3 DNA sequence: TGTGCCAGCAGCATAACTAGCCGCTCCGAGCAGTACTTC. This sequence encodes CASSITSRSEQYF.

The chain links TRBV4-3 to TRBJ2-3; D is unclear. The germline CDR1 and CDR2 sequences are LGHNA and YSLEER. There are 16 residues in the CDR3. V was shortened by 0 bases and J by 4 bases, with 14 bases between the two germline ends. The CDR3 loop is CASSQDSRLVPDTQYF. For the CDR3, the DNA is TGCGCCAGCAGCCAAGATTCTCGCCTAGTTCCAGATACGCAGTATTTT.

In this sample, this clone turned up once. This chain joins TRBV28 and TRBJ1-1, with unresolved D. Germline values: CDR1 MDHEN, CDR2 SYDVKM. The CDR3 length is 12 residues. The germline V and J ends were trimmed by 6 bases and 0 bases, with 5 bases remaining between them. The CDR3 sequence: CASSPMNTEAFF. The CDR3 region has the DNA TGTGCCAGCAGCCCTATGAACACTGAAGCTTTCTTT.

A note on this clone: At one boundary the junction diverges from the germline segment, which might be a read error. V and J are TRBV7-9 and TRBJ2-5; no definite D call. Germline CDR1 reads SEHNR; CDR2 reads FQNEAQ (reference sequence). The CDR3 runs 15 residues. The CDR3 is CASSSLGSSQKTQYF. In nucleotides, the CDR3 is TGTGCCAGCAGCTCCCTGGGTTCCTCCCAAAAGACCCAGTACTTC.

This clone was detected once. The gene calls are TRBV2 and TRBJ2-1; D unresolved. This CDR3 is 13 amino acids long. The germline V gene encodes CDR1 SNHLY and CDR2 FYNNEI. V shed 7 bases and J shed 3 bases, with 10 bases lying between them. The CDR3 nucleotides read TGTGCCAGCATAAGGGAACACTACAATGAGCAGTTCTTC. Amino acid sequence: CASIREHYNEQFF.

There are a few counts of this clone. The rearrangement links TRBV7-8 to TRBJ2-3; D is unresolved. Germline V gene data show CDR1 as SGHVS and CDR2 as FQNEAQ. This CDR3 has 14 amino acids. V lost 1 base to trimming and J lost 5 bases, with 10 bases between them. CDR3 in amino acids: CASSLESNVDTQYF. The CDR3, as DNA: TGTGCCAGCAGCTTAGAAAGCAACGTAGATACGCAGTATTTT.

The rearrangement links TRBV5-1 to TRBJ2-1, with 7 bases aligning to TRBD1. From germline, CDR1 is SGHRS and CDR2 YFSETQ. This CDR3 contains 14 residues. V dropped 6 bases and J dropped 8; count of bases not matched to a gene: 11. The DNA of the CDR3 is TGCGCCAGCAACTCCGCAGGGCAGGGGGATGAGCAGTTCTTC. It specifies CASNSAGQGDEQFF.

The chain couples TRBV6-5 to TRBJ2-7, with 9 bases that match TRBD1. The CDR3 contains 14 residues. Germline V lookup: CDR1 MNHEY, CDR2 SVGAGI. V dropped 5 bases and J dropped 6; count of bases not matched to a gene: 8. The CDR3 DNA is TGTGCCAGCAGTACCGGGACAGGGAGGCGCGAGCAGTACTTC. It is translated as CASSTGTGRREQYF.

The J gene is TRBJ2-2, the V gene TRBV9, with D uncertain. Trimming shortened V by 0 bases and J by 2 bases, and 11 bases separated the two germline ends. CDR3 size: 16 residues. The germline gives CDR1 SGDLS, CDR2 YYNGEE. CDR3 in amino acids: CASSVESGSNTGELFF. Written as DNA, the CDR3 is TGTGCCAGCAGCGTAGAGTCAGGCTCTAACACCGGGGAGCTGTTTTTT.

V gene TRBV27 combines with J gene TRBJ1-5, with D possibly being TRBD1 (5 bases). Trimming removed 5 bases from V and 1 base from J, with 9 bases in between. CDR3 length: 14 amino acids. The germline gives CDR1 MNHEY, CDR2 SMNVEV (reference sequence). CDR3 DNA sequence: TGTGCCAGCAGTAACGGGGCAAGCAATCAGCCCCAGCATTTT. Its protein product is CASSNGASNQPQHF.

V usage is TRBV7-2 and J usage is TRBJ1-5; D gene uncertain. This CDR3 contains 12 residues. Germline V gives CDR1 SGHTA, CDR2 FQGNSA. The V end lost 5 bases, the J end lost 6 bases, and 8 bases lay between the germline ends. The CDR3 DNA follows: TGTGCCAGCAGCCCCCCGAGTCAGCCCCAGCATTTT. Translating it yields CASSPPSQPQHF.

The rearrangement joins TRBV15 to TRBJ1-2; 7 nucleotides align to TRBD1. Germline trimming cut 3 bases from V and 7 bases from J; bases unmatched to any gene: 11. CDR3 length: 15 residues. From germline, CDR1 is LNHNV and CDR2 YYDKDF (reference sequence). For the CDR3, the DNA is TGTGCCACCAGCAGGGTTAGAAGGGGGCCTACTGGCTACACCTTC. It specifies CATSRVRRGPTGYTF.

The chain couples TRBV4-2 to TRBJ2-3; 7 bases align to TRBD2. Germline-derived CDR1 and CDR2 are LGHNA and YNFKEQ. There are 17 residues in the CDR3. The V segment lost 0 bases and the J segment 3 bases; nucleotides outside the gene matches: 9. CDR3 sequence reads: CASSQDYAAGKTDTQYF. The CDR3 nucleotides read TGTGCCAGCAGCCAAGATTATGCAGCGGGAAAAACAGATACGCAGTATTTT.

The V gene is TRBV7-2, the J gene TRBJ2-1; TRBD2 aligns across 8 bases. The germline CDR1 and CDR2 sequences are SGHTA and FQGNSA. Losses at the gene ends were 4 bases for V and 8 bases for J; bases not matched to a gene: 13. The CDR3 extends over 16 amino acids. This CDR3 reads CASSSLRSGRPDEQFF. The CDR3 nucleotides are TGTGCCAGCAGCTCCCTAAGGAGCGGGAGACCGGATGAGCAGTTCTTC.

The genes are TRBV6-6 and TRBJ2-5; tentatively, D is TRBD1 (5 bases). Germline CDR1 MNHNY, CDR2 SVGAGI (reference sequence). CDR3 length: 15 amino acids. The V and J ends lost 0 bases and 4 bases respectively, with 12 bases between them. The CDR3 nucleotides read TGTGCCAGCAGTTACTCGCCAGGGTCTCGAGAGACCCAGTACTTC. Translated, it gives CASSYSPGSRETQYF.

The gene calls are TRBV7-5 and TRBJ2-7; the D call in the table, TRBD1, was not verified against the DNA. TRBV7-5 is deemed a pseudogene. The CDR3 extends over 15 amino acids. CDR3 nucleotide sequence: TGTGCCAGAAGCTTAGATTGGGACAGGTCCTACGAGCAGTACTTC. Amino acids: CARSLDWDRSYEQYF.

V gene TRBV29-1 combines with J gene TRBJ1-3, with D possibly being TRBD1 (5 bases). The V gene's germline CDR1 is SQVTM and CDR2 ANQGSEA. This CDR3 region has 12 residues. V dropped 7 bases and J dropped 8 bases, with 15 bases sitting between them. The CDR3 here is CSAKPGSDTIYF. CDR3 nucleotides: TGCAGCGCAAAACCAGGGAGCGACACCATATATTTT. Full variable domain (remainder filled in from reference TRBV29-1 and TRBJ1-3): SAVISQKPSRDICQRGTSLTIQCQVDSQVTMMFWYRQQPGQSLTLIATANQGSEATYESGFVIDKFPISRPNLTFSTLTVSNMSPEDSSIYLCSAKPGSDTIYFGEGSWLTVV.

This chain uses TRBV30 with TRBJ1-6; no clear D gene. Germline CDR1 is GTSNPN and CDR2 is SVGIG (reference sequence). There are 13 residues in the CDR3. The ends were cut back, 3 bases at V and 7 bases at J, with 10 bases in the middle. DNA for the CDR3: TGTGCCTGGAGGGCCGTGCTGAATTCACCCCTCCACTTT. Encoded protein: CAWRAVLNSPLHF.